The source of this TCR beta chain is a study of radiotherapy plus CTLA-4 blockade in lung cancer (dated by TCRdb to the late 2010s). About the investigation overall: Objective responses were observed in approximately 19% of enrolled patients, and disease control was achieved in approximately 30%. Summary of the overall study and its limitations: After treatment with radiotherapy and ipilimumab, TCR clones that came from tumors expanded in the peripheral blood. The strongest predictors of response, as reported, were early dynamic changes in blood T cell clones along with a rise in serum interferon-beta after radiation.

In this study, focal radiation therapy paired with CTLA-4 blockade (ipilimumab) was tested in patients who had chemo-refractory metastatic non-small-cell lung cancer. This clone was observed once. The target of this receptor is not known. The record has no base qualities; no much larger clone is one base away. CDR1 and CDR2 were assigned from the germline V gene as SGHRS and YFSETQ. Relative to germline, V is 4 bases shorter and J is 1 base shorter, with 17 bases between their ends. The CDR3 starts with the cysteine, ends with the phenylalanine, and has 16 residues. This entry keeps only the CDR3 DNA: 48 bases, framed from base 1. Library prep was done by the immunoSEQ multiplex PCR assay. This is the immuneACCESS table as TCRdb keeps it, with only in-frame sequences that have V and J called. A part of the clones is gone; compared with another copy, unresolved V genes explain less than half, and the rest is unexplained. Present in this sample are 34,000 or so clones, around 74% of which were seen just once. Clones ranked in the top ten supply 13% to 15% of the sample.

The chain uses TRBV5-1 and TRBJ1-1, and TRBD1 may be the D gene, going by 6 matching bases. This TCR derives from a human donor with non-small cell lung cancer that progressed on radiotherapy plus ipilimumab. Sequencing was performed on peripheral blood, taken from a patient treated with radiotherapy plus ipilimumab. The nucleotide sequence reads as follows: TGCGCCAGCAGCCCCGGGCAGGGGACAACGAACACTGAAGCTTTCTTT. Its translation reads: CASSPGQGTTNTEAFF. The CDR3 plus the reference TRBV5-1 and TRBJ1-1 genes for the other parts give the full variable domain: KAGVTQTPRYLIKTRGQQVTLSCSPISGHRSVSWYQQTPGQGLQFLFEYFSETQRNKGNFPGRFSGRQFSNSRSEMNVSTLELGDSALYLCASSPGQGTTNTEAFFGQGTRLTVV.